This TCR beta chain is from a study of cytomegalovirus exposure and HLA in healthy donors. Study-level results: Later genetic work tied a missense DCLRE1C variant to beta-chain V and J trimming.

The PCR made use of 60 Vbeta and 13 Jbeta primers. The assay was immunoSEQ multiplex PCR, and TCRdb's table has in-frame clones only and misses some. Counted here are approximately 130,000 clones, 70% to 85% occurring once; the ten biggest clones make up roughly 2%. Comments on this clone: The target antigen is unknown.

Germline V gene sequence: CDR1 MNHEY, CDR2 SVGAGI. CDR3 length equals 14 residues. Trimming cost V 6 bases and J 1 base; bases outside gene matches: 5. Sequencing was carried out using PBMCs. The source is a man aged 18 to 30 in good health and CMV-seronegative. The chain links TRBV6-5 to TRBJ1-1; 7 bases are a match to TRBD1. CDR3 sequence reads: CASSPWTGNTEAFF. CDR3 sequence (DNA): TGTGCCAGCAGCCCATGGACAGGGAACACTGAAGCTTTCTTT.